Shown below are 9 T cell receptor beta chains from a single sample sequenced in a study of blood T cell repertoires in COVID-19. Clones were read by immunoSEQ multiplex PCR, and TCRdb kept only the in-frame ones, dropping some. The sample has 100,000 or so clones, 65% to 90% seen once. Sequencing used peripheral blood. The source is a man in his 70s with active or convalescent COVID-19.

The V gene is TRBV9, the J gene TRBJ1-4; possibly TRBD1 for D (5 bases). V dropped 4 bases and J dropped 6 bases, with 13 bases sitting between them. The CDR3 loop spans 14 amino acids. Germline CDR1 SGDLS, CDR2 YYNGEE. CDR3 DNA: TGTGCCAGCAGCCCTTCCCAGGGTTATGAAAAACTGTTTTTT. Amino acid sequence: CASSPSQGYEKLFF.

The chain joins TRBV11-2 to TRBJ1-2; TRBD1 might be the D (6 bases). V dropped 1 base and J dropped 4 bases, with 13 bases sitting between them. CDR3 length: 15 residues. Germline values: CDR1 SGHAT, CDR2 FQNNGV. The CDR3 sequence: CASSLAGGAGYGYTF. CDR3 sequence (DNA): TGTGCCAGCAGCTTAGCGGGGGGGGCTGGCTATGGCTACACCTTC.

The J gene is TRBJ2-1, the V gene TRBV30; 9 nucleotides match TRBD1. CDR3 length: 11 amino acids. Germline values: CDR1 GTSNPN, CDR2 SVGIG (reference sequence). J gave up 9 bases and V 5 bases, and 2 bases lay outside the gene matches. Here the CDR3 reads CAWWGQGEQFF. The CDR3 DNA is TGTGCCTGGTGGGGACAGGGTGAGCAGTTCTTC.

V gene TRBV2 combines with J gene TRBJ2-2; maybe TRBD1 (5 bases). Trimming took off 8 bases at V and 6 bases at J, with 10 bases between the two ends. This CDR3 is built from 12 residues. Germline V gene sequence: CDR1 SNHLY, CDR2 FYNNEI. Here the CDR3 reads CASGQGAGELFF. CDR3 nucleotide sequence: TGTGCCAGCGGGCAGGGTGCCGGGGAGCTGTTTTTT.

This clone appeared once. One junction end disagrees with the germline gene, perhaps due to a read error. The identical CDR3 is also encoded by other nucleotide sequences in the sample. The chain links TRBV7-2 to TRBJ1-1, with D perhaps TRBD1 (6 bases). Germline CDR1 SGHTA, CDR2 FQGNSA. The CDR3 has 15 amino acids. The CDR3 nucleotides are TGTGCCAGCAGCTTATCAGGGGTCGGGTACACTGAGGCTTTCTTT. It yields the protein CASSLSGVGYTEAFF.

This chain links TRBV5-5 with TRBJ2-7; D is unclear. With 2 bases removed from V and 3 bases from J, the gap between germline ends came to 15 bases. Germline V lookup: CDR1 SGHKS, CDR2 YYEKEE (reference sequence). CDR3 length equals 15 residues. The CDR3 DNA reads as TGTGCCAGCAGCTTTGGCTCCCTGGGCAACTACGAGCAGTACTTC. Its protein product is CASSFGSLGNYEQYF. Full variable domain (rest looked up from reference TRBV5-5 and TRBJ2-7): DAGVTQSPTHLIKTRGQQVTLRCSPISGHKSVSWYQQVLGQGPQFIFQYYEKEERGRGNFPDRFSARQFPNYSSELNVNALLLGDSALYLCASSFGSLGNYEQYFGPGTRLTVT.

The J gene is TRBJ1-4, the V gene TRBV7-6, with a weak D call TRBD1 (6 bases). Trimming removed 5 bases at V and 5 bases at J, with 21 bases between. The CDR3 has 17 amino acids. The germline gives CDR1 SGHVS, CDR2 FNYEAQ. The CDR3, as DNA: TGTGCCAGCAGCAAGTCTTTTGGACAGAGGGGGAATGAAAAACTGTTTTTT. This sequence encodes CASSKSFGQRGNEKLFF.

The CDR3 spells CASSIRVPYGEAFF. The CDR3 nucleotides read TGTGCCAGTAGTATTCGGGTGCCCTATGGTGAAGCTTTCTTT. The chain recombines TRBV19 with TRBJ1-1, with D unclear. The length of the CDR3 is 14 residues. Trimming left V 3 bases short and J 7 bases short, with 15 bases between. Germline CDR1 reads LNHDA; CDR2 reads SQIVND (reference sequence). The full variable domain, completed using reference TRBV19 and TRBJ1-1, is DGGITQSPKYLFRKEGQNVTLSCEQNLNHDAMYWYRQDPGQGLRLIYYSQIVNDFQKGDIAEGYSVSREKKESFPLTVTSAQKNPTAFYLCASSIRVPYGEAFFGQGTRLTVV.

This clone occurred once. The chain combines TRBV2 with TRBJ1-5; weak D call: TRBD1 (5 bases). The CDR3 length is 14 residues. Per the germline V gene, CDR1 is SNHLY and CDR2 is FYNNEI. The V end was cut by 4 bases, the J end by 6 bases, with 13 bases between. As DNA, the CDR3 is TGTGCCAGCAGTGGAGGGGACTCGGCTCAGCCCCAGCATTTT. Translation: CASSGGDSAQPQHF.